This passage covers 18 T cell receptor beta chains from one sample sequenced in a study of T cell repertoires in cytomegalovirus infection. The antigens these receptors bind are not known. TCRdb itself ran the reads through MiXCR, one entry per CDR3 protein. The sample contains fewer than 1,000,000 distinct CDR3 sequences, about a third of which appear only once. The sequencing used cultured CD8+ T cells from PBMCs, collected from culture after CMV antigen stimulation. The receptors shown here come from a human donor in good health (CMV status not recorded). Some clones in this sample may be carry-over from other donors' samples.

The chain links TRBV29-1 to TRBJ2-3; D is perhaps TRBD1 or TRBD2 (6 bases each). V lost 4 bases, J lost 2 bases, and 13 bases lay in between. Per the germline V gene, CDR1 is SQVTM and CDR2 is ANQGSEA. There are 14 residues in the CDR3. DNA of the CDR3: TGCAGCGTTGGGTCGGGGGCTACCACAGATACGCAGTATTTT. Translated, it gives CSVGSGATTDTQYF.

The chain links TRBV6-8 to TRBJ1-2; D ambiguous. The CDR3 covers 13 residues. CDR1 and CDR2 from the germline V gene are MNHGY and SAAAGT. Between the trimmed V and J ends, which lost 2 bases and 4 bases, there was a span of 8 bases. In DNA, the CDR3 is TGTGCCAGCAGTTACGGCGTCACCTATGGCTACACCTTC. This translates into CASSYGVTYGYTF.

Note on this clonotype: One end of the junction varies from germline; a read error may be responsible. V is TRBV29-1 and J is TRBJ2-3, with D maybe TRBD2 (5 bases). Germline loops: CDR1 SQVTM, CDR2 ANQGSEA. The CDR3 extends over 18 amino acids. This chain's CDR3 is CSVPGRAEKKTPTNTQYF. CDR3 DNA: TGCAGCGTTCCCGGACGAGCGGAGAAAAAGACCCCCACAAATACGCAGTATTTT.

J is TRBJ1-3 and V is TRBV9; the D gene is possibly TRBD1 (5 bases). The CDR3 covers 16 residues. V was shortened by 4 bases and J by 0 bases, with 14 bases between the two germline ends. Per germline, CDR1 SGDLS and CDR2 YYNGEE. CDR3 nucleotide sequence: TGTGCCAGCAGCCACGCCCGACAGAGCTCTGGAAACACCATATATTTT. Protein sequence: CASSHARQSSGNTIYF. The variable domain in full, with the rest retrieved from reference TRBV9 and TRBJ1-3, is DSGVTQTPKHLITATGQRVTLRCSPRSGDLSVYWYQQSLDQGLQFLIQYYNGEERAKGNILERFSAQQFPDLHSELNLSSLELGDSALYFCASSHARQSSGNTIYFGEGSWLTVV.

Only a few counts were recorded for this clonotype. The chain carries TRBV10-3 and TRBJ1-2, with 7 bases that match TRBD1. Germline V gives CDR1 ENHRY, CDR2 SYGVKD. The CDR3 covers 13 residues. The V gene end was trimmed by 6 bases and the J gene end by 8 bases; junction bases not matched to a gene: 9. The CDR3, as DNA: TGTGCCATCAGGGTAGACAGGGAAGGCGGCTACACCTTC. It specifies CAIRVDREGGYTF.

In its sample, this clonotype was seen many times. The rearrangement links TRBV7-3 to TRBJ1-6; D uncertain. The V gene's germline CDR1 is SGHTA and CDR2 FQGTGA. V dropped 0 bases and J dropped 3 bases, with 12 bases sitting between them. The CDR3 spans 17 residues. The CDR3 bases are TGTGCCAGCAGCTTAACCCGGGGAAGCAACTATAATTCACCCCTCCACTTT. Translation: CASSLTRGSNYNSPLHF.

This clonotype came up many times. The chain couples TRBV7-2 to TRBJ2-7; TRBD1 matches at 7 bases. Germline loops: CDR1 SGHTA, CDR2 FQGNSA. CDR3 length: 14 amino acids. Trimming removed 6 bases from V and 1 base from J; junction bases left unmatched: 6. The CDR3: CASRIPDRSYEQYF. The CDR3 DNA reads TGTGCCAGCAGAATCCCGGACAGGTCCTACGAGCAGTACTTC.

V usage is TRBV6-1 and J usage is TRBJ2-2; no firm D call. Germline V gene lookup returns CDR1 MNHNS and CDR2 SASEGT. Between the trimmed V and J ends, which lost 1 base and 9 bases, there was a span of 9 bases. The CDR3 consists of 13 residues. The CDR3 sequence is CASSEEAARELFF. The CDR3 DNA reads as TGTGCCAGCAGTGAAGAGGCGGCAAGGGAGCTGTTTTTT.

This clonotype was seen only a few times. The V gene is TRBV20-1, the J gene TRBJ1-6; D gene ambiguous. Trimming cost V 0 bases and J 3 bases, with 0 bases left between them. The CDR3 sequence is 12 residues long. Germline V lookup: CDR1 DFQATT, CDR2 SNEGSKA (reference sequence). The CDR3 reads CSARDYNSPLHF. As DNA, the CDR3 is TGCAGTGCTAGAGACTATAATTCACCCCTCCACTTT.

The chain recombines TRBV6-5 with TRBJ2-2; possibly TRBD1 for D (6 bases). Looked up from germline, CDR1 is MNHEY and CDR2 is SVGAGI. CDR3 size: 17 residues. Trimming took 0 bases from V and 6 from J, leaving 17 bases between them. This CDR3 reads CASSYSIQGIDAGELFF. The CDR3, as DNA: TGTGCCAGCAGTTACTCAATACAGGGTATTGACGCCGGGGAGCTGTTTTTT.

The rearrangement joins TRBV4-2 to TRBJ2-7; possibly TRBD1 or TRBD2 for D (6 bases each). The CDR3 contains 17 residues. Trimming pared 1 base from V and 2 bases from J, leaving 18 bases between. CDR1 and CDR2 from the germline V gene are LGHNA and YNFKEQ. This CDR3 reads CASSQANSGGDPYEQYF. In nucleotides, the CDR3 is TGTGCCAGCAGCCAAGCCAACTCCGGGGGCGATCCCTACGAGCAGTACTTC.

The chain combines TRBV6-1 with TRBJ2-1; the D is unclear. The CDR3 loop spans 14 amino acids. V was pared by 1 base and J by 1 base, with 5 bases between. Germline CDR1 and CDR2: MNHNS and SASEGT. This chain's CDR3 is CASSEGRSYNEQFF. The CDR3 coding sequence is TGTGCCAGCAGTGAAGGGCGGTCCTACAATGAGCAGTTCTTC.

This clonotype was counted a few times. This chain links TRBV2 with TRBJ2-1; the D call may be TRBD1 or TRBD2 (5 bases each). V was trimmed by 2 bases and J by 10 bases, leaving 12 bases between them. The CDR3 totals 13 residues. The V gene's germline CDR1 is SNHLY and CDR2 FYNNEI. CDR3 nucleotides: TGTGCCAGCAGTGAATATCGGGGCCGGGAGCAGTTCTTC. Its protein is CASSEYRGREQFF.

There are a few counts of this clonotype. The rearrangement links TRBV6-1 to TRBJ2-7, with TRBD1 identical over 10 bases. The CDR3 contains 15 residues. V lost 3 bases to trimming and J lost 0 bases; unmatched junction nucleotides: 2. Germline V gives CDR1 MNHNS, CDR2 SASEGT. For the CDR3, the DNA is TGTGCCAGCAGTGAGGGACAGGGGTACTCCTACGAGCAGTACTTC. It encodes CASSEGQGYSYEQYF.

This clonotype was picked up many times. This rearrangement joins TRBV4-3 to TRBJ2-3; no reliable D call. The germline gives CDR1 LGHNA, CDR2 YSLEER. The CDR3 runs to 15 residues. V dropped 0 bases and J dropped 2 bases, with 9 bases sitting between them. Here the CDR3 reads CASSQDGGDTDTQYF. CDR3 DNA sequence: TGCGCCAGCAGCCAAGATGGCGGAGACACAGATACGCAGTATTTT.

The chain has TRBV12-3 or TRBV12-4 and TRBJ1-3, with a weak D call TRBD1 (5 bases). Trimming left V 6 bases short and J 9 bases short, with 9 bases between. The CDR3 extends over 11 amino acids. The CDR3 reads CASRLDTTIYF. In DNA form, the CDR3 reads TGTGCCAGCAGACTGGACACCACCATATATTTT.

The rearrangement uses TRBV6-6 and TRBJ2-3; 9 bases line up with TRBD2. The germline V gene has CDR1 MNHNY and CDR2 SVGAGI (reference sequence). V gave up 2 bases and J gave up 1 base; unmatched junction bases: 13. CDR3 length: 19 amino acids. The CDR3 spells CASSYPSGDSGFGTDTQYF. The CDR3 DNA is TGTGCCAGCAGTTACCCTAGCGGGGATTCGGGGTTCGGCACAGATACGCAGTATTTT.

The chain carries TRBV14 and TRBJ2-3; D unclear. V was cut by 4 bases and J by 6 bases, with 23 bases left in between. The CDR3 covers 17 residues. The germline gives CDR1 SGHDN, CDR2 FVKESK. This CDR3 reads CASSRHVGTSLSDTQYF. CDR3 DNA sequence: TGTGCCAGCAGCCGCCACGTGGGCACCTCCCTGTCGGATACGCAGTATTTT.